This TCR beta chain was retrieved from a study of metastatic and nonmetastatic thyroid tumors. Details on this clone: Its antigen is not known.

TCRdb ran MiXCR on the PCR reads. The sample contains almost 4,000 clones, 36% of which appear only once. Study observations and caveats: Versus benign nodules, malignant thyroid tumors reportedly had significantly higher TCR beta diversity, in blood and tumor.

CDR3 length: 16 amino acids. Germline loops: CDR1 MGHRA, CDR2 YSYEKL. Trimming removed 3 bases from V and 0 bases from J; junction bases left unmatched: 3. Thyroid surgery had not been preceded by any treatment in any patient. This clonotype originated in a female donor with papillary thyroid cancer or a benign thyroid nodule (not recorded which). Some clones in this sample may be carry-over from other donors' samples. Sequencing used tumor tissue. This chain joins TRBV4-1 and TRBJ1-3, with 9 bases aligning to TRBD1. The DNA for the CDR3 is TGCGCCAGCAGCCAGGGGACAGGGAGCTCTGGAAACACCATATATTTT. Protein product: CASSQGTGSSGNTIYF.